This section outlines one T cell receptor beta chain sequence together with its context. This clonotype came up a few times. Its specific antigen is unknown. Per-nucleotide qualities are absent, and no much larger clonotype sits a single base away. The junction shows trimming of 0 bases on V and 7 bases on J, and the gene matches do not reach 7 bases of it. In the germline V gene, CDR1 corresponds to ENHRY and CDR2 to SYGVKD. From its cysteine to its phenylalanine, the CDR3 spans 16 amino acids. Only the CDR3 part of the read is kept: 48 bases, read in frame from the first base. The sample is drawn from a study of T-cell reconstitution after alpha-beta-depleted transplantation in children (dated by TCRdb to the mid-2010s). Concerning the study at large: T-cell immune reconstitution after TCRalphabeta/CD19-depleted allogeneic hematopoietic cell transplantation in children was quantitatively tracked in the study by means of TCR repertoire profiling.

The library was made by PCR. TCRdb records Illumina HiSeq 2500 as the sequencer. To normalize quantification of the TCRbeta repertoire, the TCR libraries were built with molecular barcoding that relied on unique molecular identifiers. TCRdb reprocessed the public reads (quality trimming at Q25 with fastp, clone calling with MiXCR) and kept in-frame beta chains. Entries that share a CDR3 protein sequence are merged under the most common genes and DNA. The table for this sample lists roughly 220,000 distinct CDR3 sequences; more than 7.5% of them were counted only once. The top ten hold 5.1% of the sample.

The rearranged chain carries TRBV10-3 and TRBJ2-1, with 9 middle bases fitting TRBD2. The TCR was taken from a human donor who donated a stem cell graft to a child with SCID. Sample: PBMCs from the stem cell graft donor, taken from the stem cell graft. The nucleotide sequence reads TGTGCCATCAGTGAGTCGTCGAAGCGGGGGGTTAATGAGCAGTTCTTC. Its protein reads: CAISESSKRGVNEQFF.